The clone carrying this TCR beta chain was recorded once. Its antigen is not known. Every single patient, without exception, relapsed after autologous stem cell transplantation, and brentuximab vedotin exposure varied. This table comes from immunoSEQ multiplex PCR, and its TCRdb copy is limited to in-frame clones, with some not included. The table lists around 45,000 clones, approximately 70% of them singletons. This record comes from a study of PD-1 blockade in classical Hodgkin lymphoma. Whole-study findings and limits: Reported baseline diversity: healthy donors highest, relapsed/refractory patients lowest.

In germline, CDR1 is SGHVS, CDR2 FNYEAQ. The CDR3 has 16 residues. The germline V and J ends were trimmed by 1 base and 2 bases, with 14 bases remaining between them. This specimen consisted of peripheral blood mononuclear cells (PBMCs), obtained before the second cycle of nivolumab. The rearrangement uses TRBV7-6 and TRBJ1-2, with D possibly TRBD1 on 6 matching bases. The sequence came from a human donor with classical Hodgkin lymphoma. The CDR3 nucleotides are TGTGCCAGCAGCTTAGTCGGGGTAGGACAGAACTATGGCTACACCTTC. It specifies CASSLVGVGQNYGYTF.